The 14 T cell receptor beta chains given below trace back to one sample, sequenced in a study of blood T cell repertoires in COVID-19. Generated by immunoSEQ multiplex PCR, the TCRdb table keeps only in-frame clones and is missing some. The sample carries 65,000 to 85,000 clones, 88% recorded once. Input material: peripheral blood. The receptor source for this set is a human donor in a cohort sampled during active COVID-19.

The chain has TRBV5-1 and TRBJ2-3; 10 positions agree with TRBD1. The V and J ends lost 4 bases and 0 bases, in that order; junction bases with no gene match: 14. The CDR3 loop spans 19 amino acids. Germline CDR1 and CDR2: SGHRS and YFSETQ. The CDR3 region has the DNA TGCGCCAGCAGCCTCGCCCCGGGACAGGGGATACTAAGCACAGATACGCAGTATTTT. The encoded protein is CASSLAPGQGILSTDTQYF.

J is TRBJ1-2 and V is TRBV3-1 (or the pseudogene TRBV3-2); 8 bases match TRBD1. The CDR3 extends over 12 amino acids. J gave up 8 bases and V 5 bases, and 4 bases lay outside the gene matches. Germline CDR1 and CDR2: LGHDT and YNNKEL (reference sequence). The CDR3 DNA is TGTGCCAGCAGCTACGCAGGGGGCGGCTACACCTTC. As protein: CASSYAGGGYTF.

The V gene is TRBV6-6, the J gene TRBJ1-5, with D possibly TRBD1 on 5 matching bases. V was pared by 0 bases and J by 6 bases, with 9 bases between. The germline gives CDR1 MNHNY, CDR2 SVGAGI (reference sequence). The CDR3 length is 14 residues. The CDR3: CASSYSGGGQPQHF. DNA of the CDR3: TGTGCCAGCAGTTACTCGGGGGGTGGTCAGCCCCAGCATTTT.

The chain carries TRBV4-3 and TRBJ2-3; the D is unclear. V was pared by 0 bases and J by 6 bases, with 7 bases between. Germline CDR1 LGHNA, CDR2 YSLEER. This CDR3 comprises 13 residues. CDR3: CASSQDLPDTQYF. The CDR3 DNA sequence: TGCGCCAGCAGCCAAGATCTTCCGGATACGCAGTATTTT.

The DNA for the CDR3 is TGTGCCAGCAAGGAGGGATTGTATAATTCACCCCTCCACTTT. Translation gives CASKEGLYNSPLHF. The chain is built from TRBV3-1 (or the pseudogene TRBV3-2) and TRBJ1-6; D gene ambiguous. Germline CDR1 is LGHDT and CDR2 is YNNKEL (reference sequence). Trimming took off 7 bases at V and 4 bases at J, with 11 bases between the two ends. The length of the CDR3 is 14 residues.

The genes are TRBV5-4 and TRBJ2-3; 7 bases agree with TRBD1. The V and J ends lost 4 bases and 1 base, in that order; junction bases with no gene match: 6. The CDR3 runs to 15 residues. The germline V gene has CDR1 SGHNT and CDR2 YYREEE (reference sequence). The CDR3 nucleotides are TGTGCCAGCAGCGTGAGACAGGGACGCACAGATACGCAGTATTTT. Protein: CASSVRQGRTDTQYF.

The V and J genes are TRBV5-5 and TRBJ1-2, with 8 bases lining up with TRBD1. The J segment lost 3 bases and the V segment lost 4 bases, leaving 2 bases of the junction unmatched. Germline CDR1 and CDR2: SGHKS and YYEKEE (reference sequence). The CDR3 loop spans 13 amino acids. The CDR3 sequence: CASSPTGDYGYTF. CDR3 DNA sequence: TGTGCCAGCAGCCCGACAGGGGACTATGGCTACACCTTC.

The genes are TRBV28 and TRBJ2-1, with 10 bases lining up with TRBD1. Germline-derived CDR1 and CDR2 are MDHEN and SYDVKM. This CDR3 spans 15 amino acids. With 8 bases clipped from V and 6 bases from J, the junction kept 10 bases outside the gene matches. CDR3 residues: CASSIDRGRVNEQFF. In nucleotides, the CDR3 is TGTGCCAGCTCCATCGACAGGGGGCGCGTCAATGAGCAGTTCTTC.

The count of this clone is one. The DNA of the CDR3 is TGTGCCAGTAGTATGACAGGGGGTGGGAATGAGCAGTTCTTC. As protein: CASSMTGGGNEQFF. The J gene is TRBJ2-1, the V gene TRBV19; the match to TRBD1 covers 9 bases. V shed 3 bases and J 7 bases; nucleotides not matched to a gene: 4. The CDR3 extends over 14 amino acids. Germline V gene lookup returns CDR1 LNHDA and CDR2 SQIVND (reference sequence).

This clone was found once. The chain employs TRBV3-1 (or the pseudogene TRBV3-2) and TRBJ2-2; D unresolved. There are 15 residues in the CDR3. The V gene lost 0 bases and the J gene lost 0 bases, with 5 bases spanning the gap. Germline CDR1 is LGHDT and CDR2 is YNNKEL (reference sequence). The DNA of the CDR3 is TGTGCCAGCAGCCAAGATCCTGCGAACACCGGGGAGCTGTTTTTT. Its translation is CASSQDPANTGELFF.

The rearrangement links TRBV4-3 to TRBJ1-2; no clear D. V was trimmed by 1 base and J by 3 bases, leaving 15 bases between them. The CDR3 consists of 16 residues. Germline loops: CDR1 LGHNA, CDR2 YSLEER. The CDR3 DNA reads as TGCGCCAGCAGCCAAGCTCTGGCAGGAATCGACTATGGCTACACCTTC. Translating gives CASSQALAGIDYGYTF.

The CDR3 bases are TGTGCCAGCAGCGTAGATGGTAGCTTCTATGAGCAGTTCTTC. It specifies CASSVDGSFYEQFF. The rearrangement links TRBV9 to TRBJ2-1; the D is unclear. Between the trimmed V and J ends, which lost 0 bases and 8 bases, there was a span of 12 bases. The CDR3 is made up of 14 amino acids. The germline V gene encodes CDR1 SGDLS and CDR2 YYNGEE.

This clone has a handful of counts. This rearrangement joins TRBV28 to TRBJ1-4, with D uncertain. Looked up from germline, CDR1 is MDHEN and CDR2 is SYDVKM. The CDR3 length is 13 residues. Between the trimmed V and J ends, which lost 3 bases and 5 bases, there was a span of 7 bases. In DNA form, the CDR3 reads TGTGCCAGCAGTTTCAGGCCAAATGAAAAACTGTTTTTT. Protein: CASSFRPNEKLFF.

This clone was counted once. The rearrangement joins TRBV28 to TRBJ1-5; 10 bases map to TRBD1. V dropped 3 bases and J dropped 4; count of bases not matched to a gene: 6. This CDR3 has 16 residues. Germline assignment: CDR1 MDHEN and CDR2 SYDVKM. The CDR3 reads CASSFGDRGRNQPQHF. CDR3 bases: TGTGCCAGCAGTTTTGGGGACAGGGGACGAAATCAGCCCCAGCATTTT.